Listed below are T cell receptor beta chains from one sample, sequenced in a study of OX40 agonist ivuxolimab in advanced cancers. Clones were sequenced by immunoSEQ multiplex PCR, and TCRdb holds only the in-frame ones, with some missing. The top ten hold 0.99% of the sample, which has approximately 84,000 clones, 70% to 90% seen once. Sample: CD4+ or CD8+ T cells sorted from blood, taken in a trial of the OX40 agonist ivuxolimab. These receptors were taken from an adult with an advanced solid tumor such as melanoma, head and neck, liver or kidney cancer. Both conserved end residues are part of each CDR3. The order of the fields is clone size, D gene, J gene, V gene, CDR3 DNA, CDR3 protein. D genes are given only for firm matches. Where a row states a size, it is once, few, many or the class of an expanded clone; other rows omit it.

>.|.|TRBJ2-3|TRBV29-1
TGCAGCGTTGTGGGGCAGAAATCTCGGTCAGATACGCAGTATTTT
CSVVGQKSRSDTQYF
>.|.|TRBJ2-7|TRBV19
TGTGCCAGTAGTATAGGTGACATTACGGGGGTCGGGGACGAGCAGTACTTC
CASSIGDITGVGDEQYF
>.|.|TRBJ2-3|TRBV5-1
TGCGCCAGCAGCTTCCGTGCCTCGGGGGTCATGGGCACAGATACGCAGTATTTT
CASSFRASGVMGTDTQYF
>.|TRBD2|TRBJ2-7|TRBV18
TGTGCCAGCTCACCACGAGGGCTAGCGGGAGGTACCTACGAGCAGTACTTC
CASSPRGLAGGTYEQYF
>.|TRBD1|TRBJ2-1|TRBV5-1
TGCGCCAGCCTGGGACAGGGTGGTGCTGAGCAGTTCTTC
CASLGQGGAEQFF
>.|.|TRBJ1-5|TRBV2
TGTGCCAGCACCCAAGGGAATAATGGGAATCAGCCCCAGCATTTT
CASTQGNNGNQPQHF
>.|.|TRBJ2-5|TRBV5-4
TGTGCCAGCAGCTTGGTCCAAGAGACCCAGTACTTC
CASSLVQETQYF
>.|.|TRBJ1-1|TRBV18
TGTGCCAGCTCACATGAACAGGGTGGGGACACTGAAGCTTTCTTT
CASSHEQGGDTEAFF
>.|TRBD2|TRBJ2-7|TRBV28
TGTGCCAGCACCGCGGGGGTAACTGAGGTAGCAGGGCAGTACTTC
CASTAGVTEVAGQYF
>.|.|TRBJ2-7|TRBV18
TGTGCCAGCTCACCCACAGGGCCTCGGAACGAGCAGTACTTC
CASSPTGPRNEQYF
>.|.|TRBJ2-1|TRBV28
TGTGCCAGCAGCTCACTTAACGGGGCGTCGTACAATGAGCAGTTCTTC
CASSSLNGASYNEQFF
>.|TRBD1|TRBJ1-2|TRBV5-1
TGCGCCAGCAGCTCGGACAGGGGAAGGGATGGCTACACCTTC
CASSSDRGRDGYTF
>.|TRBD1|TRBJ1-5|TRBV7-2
TGTGCCAGCAGCTTACGACAGGGGACGGCTCAGCCCCAGCATTTT
CASSLRQGTAQPQHF
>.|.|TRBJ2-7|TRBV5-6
TGTGCCAGCAGCTTTTCTGGGGCCTACGAGCAGTACTTC
CASSFSGAYEQYF
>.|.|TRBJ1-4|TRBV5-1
TGCGCCAGCAGCAAAGGGGGTTCAGAAGAAAAACTGTTTTTT
CASSKGGSEEKLFF
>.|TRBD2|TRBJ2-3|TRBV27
TGTGCCAGCAGGTTACTAGCGGGAGGGGAAGATACGCAGTATTTT
CASRLLAGGEDTQYF
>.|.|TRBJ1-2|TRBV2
TGTGCCAGCAGTCCGGACGGAAACTATGGCTACACCTTC
CASSPDGNYGYTF
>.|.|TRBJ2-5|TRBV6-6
TGTGCCAGCATGGAAGGGGACGGGACCCAGTACTTC
CASMEGDGTQYF
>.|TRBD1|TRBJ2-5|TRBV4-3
TGCGCCAGCAGCCGTTCGAGGGGGCCCGAAGAGACCCAGTACTTC
CASSRSRGPEETQYF
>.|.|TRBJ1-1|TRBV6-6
TGTGCCAGCAGTTATCAGGGACGGGAAACTGAAGCTTTCTTT
CASSYQGRETEAFF
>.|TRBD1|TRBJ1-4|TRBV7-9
TGTGCCAGCAGCATACAGGGGCAGGGCGAAAAACTGTTTTTT
CASSIQGQGEKLFF
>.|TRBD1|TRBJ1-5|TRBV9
TGTGCCAGCAGCCAAGGGACAGGTGATAGCAATCAGCCCCAGCATTTT
CASSQGTGDSNQPQHF
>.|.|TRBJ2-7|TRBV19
TGTGCCAGTAGTTTGAGGACAGCCTACGAGCAGTACTTC
CASSLRTAYEQYF
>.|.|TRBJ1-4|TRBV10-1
TGCGCCAGCAGGAGTGATTATTTGGCACAGAATAATGAAAAACTGTTTTTT
CASRSDYLAQNNEKLFF
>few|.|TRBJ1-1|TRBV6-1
TGTGCCAGCCGCGGGGCCGCATCCACTGAAGCTTTCTTT
CASRGAASTEAFF
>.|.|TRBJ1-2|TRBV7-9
TGTGCCAGCAGCTTAGGTGTCAGGGCTAACTATGGCTACACCTTC
CASSLGVRANYGYTF
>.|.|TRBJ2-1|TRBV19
TGTGCCAGTAGTATGAGTTTGGTCCATGAGCAGTTCTTC
CASSMSLVHEQFF